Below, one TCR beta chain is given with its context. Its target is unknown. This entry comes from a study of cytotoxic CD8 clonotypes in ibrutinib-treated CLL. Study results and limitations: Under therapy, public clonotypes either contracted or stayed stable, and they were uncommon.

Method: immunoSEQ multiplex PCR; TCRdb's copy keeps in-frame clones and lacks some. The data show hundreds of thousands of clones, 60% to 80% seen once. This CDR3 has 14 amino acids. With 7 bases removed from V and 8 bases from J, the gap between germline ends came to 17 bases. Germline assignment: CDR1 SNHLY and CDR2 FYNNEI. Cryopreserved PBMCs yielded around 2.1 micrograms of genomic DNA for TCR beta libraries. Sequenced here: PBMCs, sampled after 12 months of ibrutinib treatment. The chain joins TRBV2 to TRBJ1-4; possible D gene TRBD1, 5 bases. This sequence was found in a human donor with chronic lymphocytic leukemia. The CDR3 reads CASTMTPGDEKLFF. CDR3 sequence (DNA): TGTGCCAGCACAATGACCCCGGGGGACGAAAAACTGTTTTTT.